Following are 12 T cell receptor beta chains from one sample sequenced in a study of radiotherapy plus CTLA-4 blockade in lung cancer. Method: immunoSEQ multiplex PCR; TCRdb's copy keeps in-frame clones and lacks some. Of 75,000 to 100,000 clones in the sample, 70% to 90% were seen once. The sample in question was peripheral blood, obtained from a patient treated with radiotherapy plus ipilimumab. These receptors were taken from a human donor with non-small cell lung cancer that progressed on radiotherapy plus ipilimumab.

The V gene is TRBV6-6, the J gene TRBJ2-7; no definite D call. Germline loops: CDR1 MNHNY, CDR2 SVGAGI (reference sequence). V shed 6 bases and J shed 6 bases, with 12 bases lying between them. The CDR3 sequence is 12 residues long. CDR3 nucleotide sequence: TGTGCCAGCAGATCGTCTAGTTCCGAGCAGTACTTC. This sequence encodes CASRSSSSEQYF.

The chain recombines TRBV7-2 with TRBJ2-5; D unresolved. Deletions cut 0 bases from V and 13 bases from J, with 15 bases between. The CDR3 sequence is 13 residues long. Germline V CDR1 and CDR2: SGHTA, FQGNSA. The CDR3 reads CASSLAGLGFRYF. The CDR3 nucleotides are TGTGCCAGCAGCTTAGCGGGATTAGGTTTTAGGTACTTC. Using reference TRBV7-2 and TRBJ2-5 for the parts outside the CDR3, the full variable domain is GAGVSQSPSNKVTEKGKDVELRCDPISGHTALYWYRQSLGQGLEFLIYFQGNSAPDKSGLPSDRFSAERTGGSVSTLTIQRTQQEDSAVYLCASSLAGLGFRYFGPGTRLLVL.

This chain joins TRBV9 and TRBJ2-4, with D perhaps being TRBD1 or TRBD2 (5 bases each). Trimming stripped 3 bases from V and 3 bases from J, with 22 bases between. This CDR3 has 18 amino acids. The germline V gene has CDR1 SGDLS and CDR2 YYNGEE. Here the CDR3 reads CASSDVRPEGLVKNIQYF. CDR3 coding DNA: TGTGCCAGCAGCGACGTACGGCCCGAGGGGCTGGTCAAAAACATTCAGTACTTC.

V gene TRBV5-1 combines with J gene TRBJ2-3; TRBD2 matches 8 bases. From germline, CDR1 is SGHRS and CDR2 YFSETQ. This CDR3 contains 14 residues. After removal of 3 bases from V and 6 bases from J, the junction contained 6 bases not matched to a gene. CDR3 sequence reads: CASSSGLEMDTQYF. The DNA for the CDR3 is TGCGCCAGCAGCTCGGGACTAGAAATGGATACGCAGTATTTT. Full variable domain (missing parts from reference TRBV5-1 and TRBJ2-3): KAGVTQTPRYLIKTRGQQVTLSCSPISGHRSVSWYQQTPGQGLQFLFEYFSETQRNKGNFPGRFSGRQFSNSRSEMNVSTLELGDSALYLCASSSGLEMDTQYFGPGTRLTVL.

The chain joins TRBV4-1 to TRBJ2-5, with TRBD2 identical over 10 bases. Germline-derived CDR1 and CDR2 are MGHRA and YSYEKL. This CDR3 is built from 15 residues. V trimming: 2 bases; J trimming: 5 bases; junction bases outside the gene matches: 5. Written as DNA, the CDR3 is TGCGCCAGCAGCCAAACAGCGGGAGGGCCGGAGACCCAGTACTTC. It codes for CASSQTAGGPETQYF.

The chain couples TRBV2 to TRBJ1-3; D gene uncertain. CDR1 and CDR2 from the germline V gene are SNHLY and FYNNEI. CDR3 size: 15 residues. V was cut by 7 bases and J by 6 bases, with 19 bases left in between. Here the CDR3 DNA reads TGTGCCAGCACAAGTATGGGTTCGCGAGAAAACACCATATATTTT. Residues: CASTSMGSRENTIYF.

The CDR3 protein is CAISDQLGAGRDTQYF. The CDR3 nucleotides are TGTGCCATCAGTGACCAACTAGGCGCGGGAAGAGATACGCAGTATTTT. The chain links TRBV10-3 to TRBJ2-3; D is possibly TRBD2 (6 bases). V lost 3 bases and J lost 5, with 18 bases in between. Germline V gives CDR1 ENHRY, CDR2 SYGVKD. CDR3 length equals 16 residues.

This chain links TRBV29-1 with TRBJ2-7; D is tentatively TRBD1 or TRBD2 (6 bases each). The CDR3 extends over 16 amino acids. Germline V gene data show CDR1 as SQVTM and CDR2 as ANQGSEA. The V end was cut by 4 bases, the J end by 2 bases, with 21 bases between. CDR3 sequence: CSVGGAGTMATYEQYF. The CDR3 nucleotides are TGCAGCGTTGGGGGGGCAGGGACAATGGCAACCTACGAGCAGTACTTC.

This clone was seen a handful of times. This chain links TRBV30 with TRBJ2-5; unclear D gene. Trimming stripped 2 bases from V and 5 bases from J, with 9 bases between. The CDR3 spans 12 residues. Germline CDR1 reads GTSNPN; CDR2 reads SVGIG (reference sequence). The CDR3 loop reads CAWSLGWETQYF. DNA for the CDR3: TGTGCCTGGAGTCTAGGTTGGGAGACCCAGTACTTC.

This clone was observed once. The rearrangement links TRBV5-1 to TRBJ2-5; D possibly matches TRBD1 or TRBD2 (5 bases each). The germline gives CDR1 SGHRS, CDR2 YFSETQ. Trimming cost V 4 bases and J 5 bases, with 15 bases left between them. This CDR3 has 14 residues. CDR3 amino acids: CASSPTAVRETQYF. The CDR3 nucleotides are TGCGCCAGCAGCCCGACAGCGGTGCGGGAGACCCAGTACTTC.

The J gene is TRBJ2-1, the V gene TRBV30; 10 nucleotides align to TRBD2. This CDR3 is built from 16 residues. Germline assignment: CDR1 GTSNPN and CDR2 SVGIG (reference sequence). CDR3 protein: CALTTGLAISYNEQFF. Here the CDR3 DNA reads TGTGCGCTTACAACGGGACTAGCGATCTCCTACAATGAGCAGTTCTTC.

The genes are TRBV19 and TRBJ1-2, with TRBD1 matching over 9 bases. The CDR3 contains 16 residues. Germline loops: CDR1 LNHDA, CDR2 SQIVND (reference sequence). The J segment lost 3 bases and the V segment lost 6 bases, leaving 11 bases of the junction unmatched. The CDR3 loop is CASRVGTGYGDYGYTF. DNA of the CDR3: TGTGCCAGTAGGGTCGGGACAGGGTACGGTGACTATGGCTACACCTTC.